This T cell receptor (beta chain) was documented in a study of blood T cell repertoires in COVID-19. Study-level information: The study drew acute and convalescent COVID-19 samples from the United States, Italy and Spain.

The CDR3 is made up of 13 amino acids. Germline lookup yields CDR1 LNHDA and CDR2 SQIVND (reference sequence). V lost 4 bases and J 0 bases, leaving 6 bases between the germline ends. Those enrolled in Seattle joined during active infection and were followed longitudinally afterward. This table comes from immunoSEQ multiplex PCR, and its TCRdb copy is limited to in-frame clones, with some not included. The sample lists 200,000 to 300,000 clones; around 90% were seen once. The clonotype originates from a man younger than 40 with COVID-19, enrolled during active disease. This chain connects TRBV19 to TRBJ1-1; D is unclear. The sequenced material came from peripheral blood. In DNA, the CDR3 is TGTGCCAGTAGTAGGTCTATGAACACTGAAGCTTTCTTT. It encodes CASSRSMNTEAFF.